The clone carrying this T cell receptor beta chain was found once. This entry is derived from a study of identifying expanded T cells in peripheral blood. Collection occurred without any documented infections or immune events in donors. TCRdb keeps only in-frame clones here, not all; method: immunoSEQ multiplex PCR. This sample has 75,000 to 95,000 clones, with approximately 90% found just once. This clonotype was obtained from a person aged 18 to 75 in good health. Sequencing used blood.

The CDR3 DNA reads as TGCGCCAGCAGCCTTGAACCGACCTCCTACGAGCAGTACTTC. Its translation is CASSLEPTSYEQYF. The J gene is TRBJ2-7, the V gene TRBV5-1; D unresolved. Trimming removed 4 bases from V and 0 bases from J, with 11 bases in between. Germline V gene lookup returns CDR1 SGHRS and CDR2 YFSETQ. The CDR3 length is 14 residues.